This record covers a single TCR beta chain. It lacks a known antigen. The input lacks base qualities; no much larger clone sits a single base away. The treatment or condition label of this sample denotes: live attenuated yellow fever vaccine strain. At every blood-draw timepoint, two biological replicates of bulk PBMCs were collected. A standard Ficoll-Paque protocol was used to isolate PBMCs from peripheral blood. TriZol was used to extract RNA from bulk PBMCs, from CD4 and CD8 fractions, and from dextramer-positive and dextramer-negative fractions. TCRdb records Illumina NovaSeq 6000 as the sequencer. TCR cDNA was synthesized by 5'RACE template switching, through which a universal primer site and unique molecular identifiers were introduced. cDNA synthesis was primed from both the TCR alpha and TCR beta constant segments. Two PCR steps were used to amplify libraries, with sample barcodes and sequencing adapters being added in the second step. Libraries were sequenced on Illumina HiSeq 2500 (2x100 bp) or NovaSeq (2x150 bp). The authors' pipeline ran thus. Demultiplexing of reads and collapsing into UMI consensus sequences were performed with MIGEC, and V(D)J alignment was carried out with MiXCR. Vaccine-responding clonotypes were identified with edgeR using replicate PBMC samples, with FDR below 0.01 and a log2 fold change above 5 up to day 15 being required. Each bulk clonotype received a CD4 or CD8 identity based on whether the sequenced CD4 or CD8 repertoire contained that clonotype at higher abundance. TCRdb reworked the public reads: Q25 trimming with fastp, MiXCR clone assembly, productive beta chains retained. Each CDR3 protein appears once, grouped with its most common genes and DNA. The V and J calls were determined by TCRdb, not by the authors. In this sample the table shows 400,000 to 450,000 distinct CDR3 sequences, around 20% of which occur a single time. Roughly a sixth of the sample comes from the top ten.

From cysteine to phenylalanine, the CDR3 is 15 amino acids long. Here the CDR3 DNA is all that survives: 45 bases in frame from base 1. The CDR1 and CDR2 encoded by the germline V gene (reference sequence) are MNHNY and SVGAGI. At the junction V is shortened by 2 bases and J by 0 bases, with 8 bases in between. This entry comes from a study of T cells after yellow fever vaccination (dated by TCRdb to about 2019). A note on the overall study: The SMART-Seq v4 Ultra Low Input RNA kit was used to prepare libraries from fractions with low cell numbers. To follow T-cell clones before and after primary and booster YFV17D yellow fever vaccination, bulk TCR alpha and beta repertoires were sequenced over time. Two healthy male donors, one aged 18 to 30 and one aged 30 to 39 years, were included in the cohort. Blood was collected at multiple timepoints before and after primary and secondary immunization, and bulk PBMC replicates and cell subsets were isolated.

General study outcomes and caveats: Most clones expanded after primary vaccination (approximately 95% of CD4 and approximately 86% of CD8) were re-detected after the booster, suggesting that broad memory maintenance occurred. Compared with the primary T-cell response, the secondary T-cell response was faster but weaker, reaching its peak on day 5 rather than on day 15. Computational filtering was needed because FACS-sorted repertoires could contain abundant contaminating clonotypes from the bulk population. A small share of clonotypes occurred in both CD4 and CD8 compartments, likely arising from convergent recombination. Because the study included only a couple of donors, the extent to which the findings can be generalized is limited.

This sequence was found in a man in his late teens or twenties who received the YFV17D yellow fever vaccine. The sequenced sample was PBMCs, obtained before the yellow fever booster vaccination. Rearrangement joined TRBV6-6 to TRBJ2-1; the D gene is perhaps TRBD1 or TRBD2, as each covers 6 bases. The CDR3 amino acid sequence is: CASSYGGPSYNEQFF. In nucleotide form, the sequence is TGTGCCAGCAGTTACGGGGGGCCCTCCTACAATGAGCAGTTCTTC.